The 22 T cell receptor beta chains given below trace back to one sample, sequenced in a study of OX40 agonist ivuxolimab in advanced cancers. Repertoires were generated with immunoSEQ multiplex PCR, while TCRdb's copy carries only in-frame clones and drops some. The table has roughly 72,000 clones, roughly 80% seen once. The sequences come from CD4+ or CD8+ T cells sorted from blood, collected in a trial of the OX40 agonist ivuxolimab. These receptors were taken from an adult with an advanced solid tumor such as melanoma, head and neck, liver or kidney cancer.

V is TRBV19 and J is TRBJ2-7, with 11 nucleotides matching TRBD1. Trimming at V came to 2 bases and at J to 2 bases, leaving 8 bases not matched to a gene. The CDR3 runs 17 residues. The germline V gene encodes CDR1 LNHDA and CDR2 SQIVND (reference sequence). CDR3 in DNA: TGTGCCAGTAGTATAAGATCCGGGACAGGGGGAACCTACGAGCAGTACTTC. This gives the protein CASSIRSGTGGTYEQYF.

The chain is built from TRBV6-6 and TRBJ2-1; possibly TRBD2 for D (5 bases). The CDR3 has 13 residues. The germline gives CDR1 MNHNY, CDR2 SVGAGI (reference sequence). V was clipped by 5 bases and J by 15 bases, with 20 bases between them. The CDR3 is CASSNEPGDPGFF. As DNA, the CDR3 is TGTGCCAGCAGTAATGAACCCGGGGATCCAGGGTTCTTC.

This clone was detected only a few times. V usage is TRBV30 and J usage is TRBJ2-7, with D possibly being TRBD1 or TRBD2 (5 bases each). Germline CDR1 is GTSNPN and CDR2 is SVGIG (reference sequence). This CDR3 has 12 residues. Trimming stripped 6 bases from V and 2 bases from J, with 11 bases between. This chain's CDR3 is CACRGAPYEQYF. The DNA of the CDR3 is TGTGCCTGCAGAGGGGCCCCCTACGAGCAGTACTTC.

The chain is built from TRBV15 and TRBJ2-5; 9 nucleotides agree with TRBD2. The CDR3 runs to 16 residues. Germline values: CDR1 LNHNV, CDR2 YYDKDF (reference sequence). V dropped 1 base and J dropped 4; count of bases not matched to a gene: 7. CDR3: CATSRASREGGETQYF. CDR3 coding DNA: TGTGCCACCAGCAGAGCTTCGCGGGAGGGCGGAGAGACCCAGTACTTC.

The chain uses TRBV27 and TRBJ2-1; D possibly corresponds to TRBD2 (6 bases). CDR1 and CDR2 (germline): MNHEY, SMNVEV (reference sequence). Trimming took 2 bases from V and 3 from J, leaving 11 bases between them. The CDR3 totals 15 residues. Here the CDR3 reads CASSLDGGNYNEQFF. CDR3 nucleotide sequence: TGTGCCAGCAGTTTAGACGGGGGAAACTACAATGAGCAGTTCTTC.

This chain joins TRBV12-5 and TRBJ2-3, with D unclear. V was shortened by 6 bases and J by 4 bases, with 8 bases between the two germline ends. The CDR3 loop spans 12 amino acids. In germline, CDR1 is LGHNT, CDR2 FRNRAP. The CDR3 DNA is TGTGCTAGTGGCTCGGTCGCAGATACGCAGTATTTT. Translated, it gives CASGSVADTQYF.

The chain is built from TRBV2 and TRBJ2-3; 9 positions match TRBD2. Germline values: CDR1 SNHLY, CDR2 FYNNEI. After removal of 6 bases from V and 4 bases from J, the junction contained 5 bases not matched to a gene. This CDR3 contains 14 residues. The CDR3 DNA reads as TGTGCCAGCAGCGGGACTAGCCGCGCAGATACGCAGTATTTT. Translation gives CASSGTSRADTQYF.

This chain joins TRBV20-1 and TRBJ2-3; 8 bases are a match to TRBD2. Germline V CDR1 and CDR2: DFQATT, SNEGSKA (reference sequence). J was trimmed by 6 bases and V by 7 bases; bases with no gene match: 0. CDR3 length equals 10 residues. The CDR3 region has the DNA TGCAGTGGACTAGCGGATACGCAGTATTTT. Translating it yields CSGLADTQYF.

The CDR3 DNA sequence: TGTGCCAGTACGTTTAGCGGGAGCCCCTACGAGCAGTACTTC. This encodes CASTFSGSPYEQYF. The genes are TRBV14 and TRBJ2-7; 9 bases map to TRBD2. Looked up from germline, CDR1 is SGHDN and CDR2 is FVKESK. CDR3 length: 14 residues. The trim removed 9 bases at V and 2 bases at J, leaving 8 bases unmatched.

This sequence joins TRBV5-5 and TRBJ2-2; possibly TRBD1 for D (7 bases). Germline V gene data show CDR1 as SGHKS and CDR2 as YYEKEE (reference sequence). Deletions cut 7 bases from V and 3 bases from J, with 13 bases between. The CDR3 is 14 amino acids. This CDR3 is CASAQGGHTGELFF. The CDR3 nucleotides are TGTGCCAGCGCCCAGGGGGGCCACACCGGGGAGCTGTTTTTT.

This clone was found a few times. Other DNA sequences of this sample code for an identical CDR3. The genes are TRBV18 and TRBJ2-3; unclear D gene. Trimming took 2 bases from V and 2 from J, leaving 5 bases between them. CDR1 is KGHSH, CDR2 LQKENI, per germline. This CDR3 spans 13 amino acids. The CDR3: CASSPAATDTQYF. CDR3 DNA: TGTGCCAGCTCACCAGCAGCCACAGATACGCAGTATTTT.

The chain joins TRBV4-1 to TRBJ2-2; tentative D call: TRBD2 (6 bases). The germline V and J ends were trimmed by 7 bases and 1 base, with 16 bases remaining between them. CDR3 length: 16 residues. CDR1 is MGHRA and CDR2 is YSYEKL in the germline V gene. The CDR3 sequence: CASKDGTSWNTGELFF. Written as DNA, the CDR3 is TGCGCCAGCAAGGACGGGACTTCCTGGAACACCGGGGAGCTGTTTTTT.

The chain couples TRBV7-9 to TRBJ2-7; no definite D call. CDR1 SEHNR and CDR2 FQNEAQ come from the germline V gene (reference sequence). The CDR3 sequence is 13 residues long. V was cut by 6 bases and J by 3 bases, with 12 bases left in between. This chain's CDR3 is CASRSPSSYEQYF. As DNA, the CDR3 is TGTGCCAGCAGATCCCCCTCGAGCTACGAGCAGTACTTC.

The gene calls are TRBV6-5 and TRBJ1-2; TRBD1 aligns across 8 bases. The CDR3 covers 15 residues. Germline V CDR1 and CDR2: MNHEY, SVGAGI. V shed 2 bases, J shed 0 bases, and the junction held 2 bases outside the gene matches. CDR3 sequence: CASSYGTGANYGYTF. CDR3 coding DNA: TGTGCCAGCAGTTACGGGACAGGAGCTAACTATGGCTACACCTTC.

This chain connects TRBV19 to TRBJ2-1; weak D call: TRBD1 (6 bases). The V end was cut by 5 bases, the J end by 4 bases, with 15 bases between. CDR1 LNHDA and CDR2 SQIVND come from the germline V gene (reference sequence). CDR3 length: 15 amino acids. CDR3 region: CASSAPPDRYNEQFF. The CDR3 nucleotides read TGTGCCAGTAGTGCACCCCCCGACAGGTACAATGAGCAGTTCTTC.

The V and J genes are TRBV18 and TRBJ2-5, with D possibly matching TRBD2 (5 bases). This CDR3 comprises 18 residues. V lost 0 bases and J 2 bases, leaving 19 bases between the germline ends. From germline, CDR1 is KGHSH and CDR2 LQKENI. This chain's CDR3 is CASSPPAGRIRGQETQYF. For the CDR3, the DNA is TGTGCCAGCTCACCACCCGCCGGAAGGATACGGGGTCAAGAGACCCAGTACTTC.

This clone was recorded once. This chain connects TRBV30 to TRBJ2-5; D unclear. CDR3 size: 13 residues. Germline CDR1 reads GTSNPN; CDR2 reads SVGIG (reference sequence). The V end lost 1 base, the J end lost 4 bases, and 10 bases lay between the germline ends. CDR3 loop: CAWSEGSVETQYF. CDR3 bases: TGTGCCTGGAGTGAAGGGTCGGTAGAGACCCAGTACTTC.

This rearrangement joins TRBV6-5 to TRBJ1-1, with no clear D. The CDR3 is made up of 14 amino acids. Germline CDR1 is MNHEY and CDR2 is SVGAGI. The V and J ends lost 2 bases and 6 bases respectively, with 13 bases between them. This CDR3 is CASSYRSVTAEAFF. In nucleotides, the CDR3 is TGTGCCAGCAGTTACCGCTCCGTTACCGCTGAAGCTTTCTTT.

This clone has just a few counts. This chain connects TRBV6-5 to TRBJ2-3; D possibly corresponds to TRBD1 (6 bases). The CDR3 has 14 amino acids. The germline V and J ends were trimmed by 2 bases and 5 bases, with 11 bases remaining between them. Germline CDR1 reads MNHEY; CDR2 reads SVGAGI. The CDR3 DNA follows: TGTGCCAGCAGTTACAGGCAGGGGAAAGATACGCAGTATTTT. Translated, it gives CASSYRQGKDTQYF.

This clone was detected only a few times. The chain links TRBV29-1 to TRBJ2-2, with 9 bases matching TRBD1. J was trimmed by 5 bases and V by 4 bases; bases with no gene match: 5. The germline CDR1 and CDR2 sequences are SQVTM and ANQGSEA. This CDR3 has 14 residues. CDR3 sequence (DNA): TGCAGCGTTGCGGGTGGGACAGGGACCGGGGAGCTGTTTTTT. As protein: CSVAGGTGTGELFF.

V gene TRBV5-4 combines with J gene TRBJ2-7; 7 positions agree with TRBD1. The trim removed 5 bases at V and 0 bases at J, leaving 8 bases unmatched. Looked up from germline, CDR1 is SGHNT and CDR2 is YYREEE (reference sequence). The length of the CDR3 is 15 residues. CDR3 amino acids: CASSFGQADSYEQYF. DNA for the CDR3: TGTGCCAGCAGTTTTGGACAGGCAGACTCCTACGAGCAGTACTTC.

This sequence joins TRBV7-2 and TRBJ2-3; D unresolved. The CDR3 runs 13 residues. Trimming removed 4 bases at V and 3 bases at J, with 8 bases between. The germline V gene encodes CDR1 SGHTA and CDR2 FQGNSA. CDR3 loop: CASSSSGTDTQYF. DNA of the CDR3: TGTGCCAGCAGCTCGTCCGGTACAGATACGCAGTATTTT.